This T cell receptor beta chain stems from a study of shared clonotypes between healthy human individuals. Study-level information: Every donor yielded three CD4 naive, three CD4 memory, two CD8 naive and one CD8 memory plate. Study conclusions and caveats: It was the non-shared clonotypes that had lower generation probabilities than clonotypes shared by all four donors. Investigators collected only blood, and repertoires in tissues likely differ.

This clone has just one count. Antigen: not known. The same CDR3 can be traced to other DNA sequences in this sample. The CDR3 consists of 15 residues. Germline V gives CDR1 MNHNY, CDR2 SVGAGI (reference sequence). V was cut by 0 bases and J by 0 bases, with 9 bases left in between. Profiled with immunoSEQ multiplex PCR; TCRdb holds only in-frame clones, not every one. The profile shows 640,000 or so clones, 60% to 80% of them singletons. The sequencing sample was made of memory CD4+ T cells sorted from blood. This sample's subset: CD45RA-negative fraction. This chain connects TRBV6-6 to TRBJ2-7; D ambiguous. This sequence was found in a woman aged 25 to 39 in good health. DNA for the CDR3: TGTGCCAGCAGTTACTCCGGGTATAGCTCCTACGAGCAGTACTTC. Residues: CASSYSGYSSYEQYF.